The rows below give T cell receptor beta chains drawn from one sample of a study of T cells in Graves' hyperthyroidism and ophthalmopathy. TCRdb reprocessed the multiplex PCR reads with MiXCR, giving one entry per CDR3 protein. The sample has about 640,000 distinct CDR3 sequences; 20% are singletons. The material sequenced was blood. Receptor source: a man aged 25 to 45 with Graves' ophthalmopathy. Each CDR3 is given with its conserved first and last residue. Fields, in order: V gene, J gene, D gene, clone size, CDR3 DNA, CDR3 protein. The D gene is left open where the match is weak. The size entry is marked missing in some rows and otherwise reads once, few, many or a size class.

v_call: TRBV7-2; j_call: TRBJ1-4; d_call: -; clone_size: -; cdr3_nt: TGTGCCAGCAGCTTACAAGGCTCAGACAATGAAAAACTGTTTTTT; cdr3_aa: CASSLQGSDNEKLFF
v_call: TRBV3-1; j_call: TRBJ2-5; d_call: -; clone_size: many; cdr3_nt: TGTGCCAGCAGCCAACAATTCTACATGACCGAGACCCAGTACTTC; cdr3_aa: CASSQQFYMTETQYF
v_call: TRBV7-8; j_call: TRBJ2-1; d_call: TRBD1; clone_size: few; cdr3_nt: TGTGCCAGCAGTCCGGGACAGGGCATCTTC; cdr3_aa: CASSPGQGIF
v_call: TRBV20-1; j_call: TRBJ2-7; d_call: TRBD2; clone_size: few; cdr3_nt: TGCAGTGCCAGGGAGTCACTAGCGGGATTATACGAGCAGTACTTC; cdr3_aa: CSARESLAGLYEQYF
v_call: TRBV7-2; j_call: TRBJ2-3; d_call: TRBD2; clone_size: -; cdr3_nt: TGTGCCAGCAGCGGGCGTAGCGGGAGGCTCGCCGCGACAGATACGCAGTATTTT; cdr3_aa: CASSGRSGRLAATDTQYF
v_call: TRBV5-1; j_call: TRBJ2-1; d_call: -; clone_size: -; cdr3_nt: TGCGCCAGCAGGTACCCCTCACAGGCCAATGAGCAGTTCTTC; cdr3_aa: CASRYPSQANEQFF
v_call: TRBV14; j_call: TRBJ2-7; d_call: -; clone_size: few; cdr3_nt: TGTGCCAGCAGGCGGACGGCGGCGGACCACGAGCAGTACTTC; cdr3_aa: CASRRTAADHEQYF
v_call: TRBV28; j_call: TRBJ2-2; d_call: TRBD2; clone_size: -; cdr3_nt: TGTGCCAGCGGACCTCTAGCGGGAAGGCTGGCGAGCACCGGGGAGCTGTTTTTT; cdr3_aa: CASGPLAGRLASTGELFF
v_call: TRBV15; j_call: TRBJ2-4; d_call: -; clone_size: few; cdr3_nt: TGTGCCACCAGCAGAGACGGGACTTTTCAGTACTTC; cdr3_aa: CATSRDGTFQYF
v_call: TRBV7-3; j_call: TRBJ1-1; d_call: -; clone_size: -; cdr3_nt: TGTGCCAGCAGCCTCCGGGGCAAGGAGGGAAATACTGAAGCTTTCTTT; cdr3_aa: CASSLRGKEGNTEAFF
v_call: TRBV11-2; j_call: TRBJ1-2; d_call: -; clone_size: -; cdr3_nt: TGTGCCAGCAGCTCGGACATGCGCAGCTATGGCTACACCTTC; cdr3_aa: CASSSDMRSYGYTF
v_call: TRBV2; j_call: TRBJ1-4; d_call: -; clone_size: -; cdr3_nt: TGTGCCAGCGGTCCCCGTACGGGGGGGTTTAATGAAAAACTGTTTTTT; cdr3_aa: CASGPRTGGFNEKLFF
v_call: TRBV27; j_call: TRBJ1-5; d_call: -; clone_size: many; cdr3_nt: TGTGCCAGCAGTTTATCACGAGGGGCCCTCTTCAATCAGCCCCAGCATTTT; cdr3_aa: CASSLSRGALFNQPQHF
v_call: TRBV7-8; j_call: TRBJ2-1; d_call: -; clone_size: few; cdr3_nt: TGTGCCAGCAGCTTCCCGGGGCTAGAAACCCGACGCTCCTACAATGAGCAGTTCTTC; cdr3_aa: CASSFPGLETRRSYNEQFF
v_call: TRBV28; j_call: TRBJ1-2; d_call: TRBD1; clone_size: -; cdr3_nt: TGTGCCAGCAGCTTACAGGGGAACGGCTATGGCTACACCTTC; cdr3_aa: CASSLQGNGYGYTF
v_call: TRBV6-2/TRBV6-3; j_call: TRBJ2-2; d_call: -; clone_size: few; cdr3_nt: TGTGCCAGCAGCCCTTTTTGGGGACCCGGGGAGCTGTTTTTT; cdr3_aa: CASSPFWGPGELFF
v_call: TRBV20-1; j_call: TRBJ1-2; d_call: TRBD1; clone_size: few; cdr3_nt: TGCAGTGCTAAACTTCGACAGGGCTCGGGCTACACCTTC; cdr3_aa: CSAKLRQGSGYTF